Below, one TCR beta chain is given with its context. Its antigen is unknown. PCR was performed using 60 Vbeta and 13 Jbeta primers. Only in-frame clones appear in the TCRdb table, and some are missing; sequencing was by immunoSEQ multiplex PCR. This sample yields 200,000 or so clones, of which approximately 80% are seen a single time; around 0.1% belongs to the top ten. This entry belongs to a study of cytomegalovirus exposure and HLA in healthy donors. The CDR3 is made up of 14 amino acids. Germline CDR1 and CDR2: SGHAT and FQNNGV. V was pared by 5 bases and J by 2 bases, with 12 bases between. General study results and limits: Rare TCR sequences predominated, though certain public TCRs were found in many donors. Previously analyzed data showed that most TCR beta V segments were productive at a frequency of about 90% or about 30%. Available immune exposure information was restricted to CMV serostatus only. It was in a later analysis that TCR association rates were seen to vary by HLA locus, highest for DRB1 and lowest for HLA-C.

The V call is TRBV11-2, the J call TRBJ2-5; D may be TRBD1 (5 bases). Sequencing was done on a sample of PBMCs. This clonotype was obtained from a boy younger than 10 in good health and CMV-seronegative. DNA for the CDR3: TGTGCCAGCAGCCCTCGACAGTTACAAGAGACCCAGTACTTC. Residues: CASSPRQLQETQYF.